This T cell receptor (beta chain) was profiled in a study of T cell responses to AZD1222 COVID-19 vaccine. With 5 bases removed from V and 0 bases from J, the gap between germline ends came to 10 bases. The V gene's germline CDR1 is LNHDA and CDR2 SQIVND (reference sequence). The CDR3 consists of 15 residues. With regard to this clone: What it recognizes is unknown.

This table comes from immunoSEQ multiplex PCR, and its TCRdb copy is limited to in-frame clones, with some not included. The sample comprises roughly 140,000 clones, about nine tenths of which are singletons, and about 2% rests with the top ten. Whole-study results and caveats: Unmutated variant regions reportedly attract nearly half of all spike-specific TCRs. The donor group comprised mostly white British people and more females; the analysis possibly underestimated clonal diversity.

Sequenced here: peripheral blood, sampled on day 0 of AZD1222 vaccination. The TCR sequence derives from an adult in good health. The J gene is TRBJ2-2, the V gene TRBV19; a possible D gene is TRBD1 (5 bases). The CDR3, as DNA: TGTGCCAGTAGTGCCGCAGGGCCGAACACCGGGGAGCTGTTTTTT. It specifies CASSAAGPNTGELFF.